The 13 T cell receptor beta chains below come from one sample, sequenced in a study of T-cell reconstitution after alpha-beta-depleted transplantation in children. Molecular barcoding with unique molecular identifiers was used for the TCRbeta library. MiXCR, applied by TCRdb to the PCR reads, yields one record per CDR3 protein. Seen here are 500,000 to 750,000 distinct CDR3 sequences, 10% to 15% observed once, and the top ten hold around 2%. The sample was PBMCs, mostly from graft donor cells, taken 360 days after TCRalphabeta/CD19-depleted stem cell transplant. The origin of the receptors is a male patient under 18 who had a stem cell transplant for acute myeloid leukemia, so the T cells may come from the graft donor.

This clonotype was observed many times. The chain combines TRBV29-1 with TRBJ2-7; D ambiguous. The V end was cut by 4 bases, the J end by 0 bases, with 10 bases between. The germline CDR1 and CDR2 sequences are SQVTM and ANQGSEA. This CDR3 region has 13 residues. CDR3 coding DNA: TGCAGCGTTGGTGGCCGGCTCTCCTACGAGCAGTACTTC. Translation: CSVGGRLSYEQYF.

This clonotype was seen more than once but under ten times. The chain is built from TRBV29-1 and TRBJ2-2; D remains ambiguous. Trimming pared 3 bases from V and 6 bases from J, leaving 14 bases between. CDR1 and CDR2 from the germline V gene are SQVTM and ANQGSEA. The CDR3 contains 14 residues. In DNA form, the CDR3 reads TGCAGCGTTGAGGGCAGGTTAACGGCCGGGGAGCTGTTTTTT. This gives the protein CSVEGRLTAGELFF.

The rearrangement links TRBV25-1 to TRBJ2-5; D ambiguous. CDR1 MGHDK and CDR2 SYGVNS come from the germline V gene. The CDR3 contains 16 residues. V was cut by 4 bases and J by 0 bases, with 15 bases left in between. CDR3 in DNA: TGTGCCAGCAGTGTAACGTGGACGGTGTACCAAGAGACCCAGTACTTC. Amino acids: CASSVTWTVYQETQYF.

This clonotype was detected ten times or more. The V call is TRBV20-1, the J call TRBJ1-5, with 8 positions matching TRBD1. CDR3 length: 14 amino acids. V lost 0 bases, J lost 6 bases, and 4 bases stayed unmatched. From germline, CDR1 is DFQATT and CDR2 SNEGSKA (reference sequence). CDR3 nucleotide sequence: TGCAGTGCTAGAGATCACAGGGGGGGTCAGCCCCAGCATTTT. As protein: CSARDHRGGQPQHF.

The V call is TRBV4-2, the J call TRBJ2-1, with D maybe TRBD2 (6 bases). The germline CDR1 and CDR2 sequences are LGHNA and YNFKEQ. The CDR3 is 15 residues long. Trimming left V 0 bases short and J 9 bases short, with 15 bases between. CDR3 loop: CASSQDLGRDAEQFF. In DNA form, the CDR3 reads TGTGCCAGCAGCCAAGATCTGGGGCGGGATGCTGAGCAGTTCTTC.

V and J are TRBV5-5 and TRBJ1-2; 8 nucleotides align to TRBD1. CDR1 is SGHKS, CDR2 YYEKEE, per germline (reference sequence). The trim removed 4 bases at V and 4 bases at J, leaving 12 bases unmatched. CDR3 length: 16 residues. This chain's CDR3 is CASSLDRDPRLYGYTF. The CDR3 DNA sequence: TGTGCCAGCAGCCTGGACAGGGATCCACGCCTCTATGGCTACACCTTC.

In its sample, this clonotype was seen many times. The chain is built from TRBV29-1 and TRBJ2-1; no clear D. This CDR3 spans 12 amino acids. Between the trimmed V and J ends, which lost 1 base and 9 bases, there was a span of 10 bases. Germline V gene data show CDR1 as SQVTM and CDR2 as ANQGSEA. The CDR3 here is CSVEAQVSEQFF. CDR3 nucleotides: TGCAGCGTTGAAGCCCAGGTTAGTGAGCAGTTCTTC.

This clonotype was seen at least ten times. Here the CDR3 DNA reads TGTGCCAGCAGCTTAGGAGGGGTCCCCTCCTACGAGCAGTACTTC. Translation gives CASSLGGVPSYEQYF. The V call is TRBV7-9, the J call TRBJ2-7, with D possibly called TRBD1 or TRBD2 (5 bases each). The V end was cut by 1 base, the J end by 0 bases, with 10 bases between. The CDR3 is 15 residues long. Germline CDR1 reads SEHNR; CDR2 reads FQNEAQ (reference sequence). Full variable domain (remainder filled in from reference TRBV7-9 and TRBJ2-7): DTGVSQNPRHKITKRGQNVTFRCDPISEHNRLYWYRQTLGQGPEFLTYFQNEAQLEKSRLLSDRFSAERPKGSFSTLEIQRTEQGDSAMYLCASSLGGVPSYEQYFGPGTRLTVT.

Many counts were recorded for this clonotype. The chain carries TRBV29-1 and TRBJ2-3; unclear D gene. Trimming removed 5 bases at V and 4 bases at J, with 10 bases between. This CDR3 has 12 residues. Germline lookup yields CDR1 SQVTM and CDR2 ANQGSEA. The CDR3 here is CSVNDGSDTQYF. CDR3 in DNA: TGCAGCGTTAATGACGGGTCAGATACGCAGTATTTT.

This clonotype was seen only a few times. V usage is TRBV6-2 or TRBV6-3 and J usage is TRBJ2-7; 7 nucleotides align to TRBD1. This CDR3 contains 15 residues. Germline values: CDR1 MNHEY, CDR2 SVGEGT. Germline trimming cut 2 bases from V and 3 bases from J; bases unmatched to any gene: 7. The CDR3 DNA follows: TGTGCCAGCAGTTACGCAAGAAGACAGGGCTACGAGCAGTACTTC. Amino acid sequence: CASSYARRQGYEQYF.

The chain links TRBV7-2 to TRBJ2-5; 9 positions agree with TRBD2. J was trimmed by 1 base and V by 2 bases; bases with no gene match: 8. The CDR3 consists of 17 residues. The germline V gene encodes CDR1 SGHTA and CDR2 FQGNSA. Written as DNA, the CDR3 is TGTGCCAGCAGCTTACTCGGGACTAGCTTAAGCCAAGAGACCCAGTACTTC. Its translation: CASSLLGTSLSQETQYF. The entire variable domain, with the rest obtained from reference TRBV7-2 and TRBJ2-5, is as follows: GAGVSQSPSNKVTEKGKDVELRCDPISGHTALYWYRQSLGQGLEFLIYFQGNSAPDKSGLPSDRFSAERTGGSVSTLTIQRTQQEDSAVYLCASSLLGTSLSQETQYFGPGTRLLVL.

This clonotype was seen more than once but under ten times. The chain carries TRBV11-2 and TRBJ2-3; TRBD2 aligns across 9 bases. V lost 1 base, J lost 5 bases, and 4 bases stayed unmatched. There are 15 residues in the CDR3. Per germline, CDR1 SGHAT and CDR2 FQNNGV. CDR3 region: CASSLGGRAIDTQYF. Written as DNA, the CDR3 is TGTGCCAGCAGCTTAGGCGGGAGGGCAATAGATACGCAGTATTTT.

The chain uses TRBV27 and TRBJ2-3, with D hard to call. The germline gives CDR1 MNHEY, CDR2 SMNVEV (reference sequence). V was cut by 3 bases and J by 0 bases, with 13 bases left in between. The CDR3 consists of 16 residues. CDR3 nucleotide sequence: TGTGCCAGCAGTTTTTTCCATGGACCCAGCACAGATACGCAGTATTTT. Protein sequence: CASSFFHGPSTDTQYF.